This T cell receptor (beta chain) is from a study of T-cell reconstitution after alpha-beta-depleted transplantation in children. V was trimmed by 2 bases and J by 4 bases, leaving 6 bases between them. The CDR3 is 11 amino acids. Germline CDR1 and CDR2: DFQATT and SNEGSKA (reference sequence). Preparation of the TCRbeta library used unique molecular identifiers. In TCRdb, the PCR reads were re-called with MiXCR into one record per CDR3 protein. Of about 500,000 distinct CDR3 sequences in the sample, approximately 32% were seen once. Sequencing used PBMCs from the stem cell graft donor, obtained from the stem cell graft. The origin of this receptor is a human donor who donated a stem cell graft to a child with aplastic anemia. The V and J genes are TRBV20-1 and TRBJ2-7; unclear D gene. CDR3: CSARPTYEQYF. CDR3 DNA sequence: TGCAGTGCTAGACCCACTTACGAGCAGTACTTC.